The 5 T cell receptor beta chains presented below share a single source sample, sequenced in a study of blood T cell repertoires in COVID-19. Libraries were prepared by immunoSEQ multiplex PCR; TCRdb keeps only in-frame clonotypes and omits some of them. The top ten clones hold 2% to 2.5% of a sample with hundreds of thousands of clones, roughly nine tenths of them seen once. Sequencing was carried out using peripheral blood. The receptors shown here come from a woman aged 45 to 65 with acute or convalescent COVID-19.

The rearrangement uses TRBV6-5 and TRBJ1-5, with D possibly TRBD1 on 6 matching bases. The CDR3 contains 13 residues. The germline V and J ends were trimmed by 8 bases and 4 bases, with 12 bases remaining between them. Germline assignment: CDR1 MNHEY and CDR2 SVGAGI. CDR3 loop: CASSQGNNQPQHF. The CDR3 DNA sequence: TGTGCCAGCTCACAGGGTAATAATCAGCCCCAGCATTTT.

The V and J genes are TRBV7-2 and TRBJ2-1; tentatively, D is TRBD2 (6 bases). CDR3 length: 16 amino acids. The germline V gene has CDR1 SGHTA and CDR2 FQGNSA. V dropped 2 bases and J dropped 5 bases, with 16 bases sitting between them. CDR3 amino acids: CASSLYWRELHNEQFF. CDR3 DNA sequence: TGTGCCAGCAGCTTATATTGGAGGGAGCTACACAATGAGCAGTTCTTC.

The chain combines TRBV7-9 with TRBJ1-1, with a weak D call TRBD1 (5 bases). The V gene's germline CDR1 is SEHNR and CDR2 FQNEAQ (reference sequence). CDR3 length: 16 residues. Trimming pared 4 bases from V and 1 base from J, leaving 16 bases between. Written as DNA, the CDR3 is TGTGCCAGCAGCTCGTCTTGGGGGAGGCGGAACACTGAAGCTTTCTTT. Encoded protein: CASSSSWGRRNTEAFF.

The table lists this clone with a count of one. The chain employs TRBV3-1 (or the pseudogene TRBV3-2) and TRBJ2-7, with TRBD1 matching 10 bases. Germline loops: CDR1 LGHDT, CDR2 YNNKEL (reference sequence). J gave up 7 bases and V 4 bases, and 4 bases lay outside the gene matches. This CDR3 region has 13 residues. The DNA of the CDR3 is TGTGCCAGCAGCCGGGGACAGGGGAAGGAGCAGTACTTC. It encodes CASSRGQGKEQYF.

The V and J genes are TRBV29-1 and TRBJ1-5; TRBD1 aligns across 8 bases. V lost 4 bases and J lost 5; bases outside the gene matches: 7. The CDR3 totals 14 residues. Germline V lookup: CDR1 SQVTM, CDR2 ANQGSEA. CDR3: CSVVLSTGDQPQHF. The CDR3 DNA follows: TGCAGCGTTGTACTTTCGACAGGGGATCAGCCCCAGCATTTT.